Detailed here is one T cell receptor beta chain. This clone's antigen is unknown. Base qualities are not recorded, but no much larger clone differs from it by a single base. The trial excluded patients who had a history of autoimmune disease or who were on systemic immunosuppression. Peripheral blood for TCR sequencing was collected from all dose cohorts at baseline, on cycle 4 day 1, and on cycle 7 day 1. The samples were drawn from a first-in-human, open-label, multicenter phase I dose-escalation trial of ivuxolimab. The trial enrolled adults with locally advanced or metastatic head and neck squamous cell, hepatocellular, melanoma or renal cell carcinoma. CD4+ and CD8+ T cells were sorted separately from peripheral blood before TCR sequencing. The CDR3 runs 15 residues from the cysteine to the phenylalanine. The entry retains the CDR3 DNA only, 45 bases that are in frame from base 1. Relative to germline, V is 5 bases shorter and J is 5 bases shorter, with 18 bases between their ends. CDR1 and CDR2 (SGHVS, FQNEAQ) derive from the germline V gene.

These data belong to a study of OX40 agonist ivuxolimab in advanced cancers. About the full investigation: Ivuxolimab was an agonistic, fully human IgG2 monoclonal antibody directed against OX40 (CD134), a costimulatory receptor. Intravenous ivuxolimab was administered to patients every 2 weeks at six dose levels: 0.01, 0.1, 0.3, 1.5, 3 and 10 mg/kg. Of the roughly 50 dose-escalation patients, hepatocellular carcinoma was present in 19, melanoma in some 15, renal cell carcinoma in 9 and head and neck cancer in 9. In the dose-escalation cohort, 70% to 85% of patients were male, and the mean age was around 65 years with a range of roughly 23 to 79. Patients were allowed to have had prior anti-PD-1, anti-PD-L1 or anti-CTLA-4 therapy, and around 41% of the dose-escalation patients had previously received checkpoint inhibitors. Three dose-escalation patients achieved partial responses, one with hepatocellular carcinoma and two with cutaneous melanoma. The point of sequencing TCRbeta in the periphery was to test whether ivuxolimab changed TCR sequence diversity and drove clonal T-cell expansion. The paper reports the monotherapy dose-escalation portion (N of about 52 patients) of the phase I ivuxolimab trial. What the authors observed across the whole study: Partial responders in the 0.1-3.0 mg/kg groups had among the lowest normalized peripheral clonal expansion, especially among CD8+ T cells. At doses of 0.1 to 3.0 mg/kg, clonal expansion of both CD4+ and CD8+ T cells in blood was seen between baseline and week 6. Low levels of normalized T-cell clonal expansion were also shown by some nonresponding patients. After ivuxolimab, more expanded clones were found on average in CD8+ T cells than in CD4+ T cells. The antigen specificity of the peripheral T cells that underwent clonal expansion was not determined.

To sequence the TCRbeta CDR3 region, genomic DNA was isolated from the sorted cells. TCRbeta CDR3 regions were sequenced using the immunoSEQ Assay. The source is immuneACCESS, and TCRdb retained only in-frame sequences with V and J called. Part of the clones is not carried over; for the studies checked, unresolved V genes explain less than half of this, and the remainder is unexplained. Here the sample has 90,000 to 100,000 clones; 90% occur a single time. The ten largest make up more than 0.15% of the sample. The source is an adult with an advanced solid tumor such as melanoma, head and neck, liver or kidney cancer. This sample comprised CD4+ or CD8+ T cells sorted from blood, obtained in a trial of the OX40 agonist ivuxolimab. This chain joins TRBV7-8 to TRBJ1-2; TRBD1 is possibly the D segment (6 matching bases). The CDR3 is CASSPFGGGGYGYTF. In nucleotides, the sequence is TGTGCCAGCAGCCCTTTTGGGGGGGGCGGGTATGGCTACACCTTC.